Below, 26 T cell receptor beta chains from the same sample are listed, as sequenced in a study of T cells in Graves' hyperthyroidism and ophthalmopathy. Researchers took RNA transcripts and amplified the TCR beta CDR3 regions from them. Researchers ran a first-round RT-PCR on the TCR CDR3 using the HTBI primer set. MiXCR, run by TCRdb on the multiplex PCR reads, gives a single entry per CDR3 protein. The table shows roughly 580,000 distinct CDR3 sequences, with just over 45% occurring only once. Sequencing used peripheral blood or thyroid tissue (not recorded which). The receptors were gathered from a woman younger than 35 with Graves' hyperthyroidism.

For this clonotype: A much larger clone differs by one base, so this may be a read error. CDR3 nucleotides: TGTGCCAGCAATCGGAGACAGGGGGAGACCCGGTACTTC. This translates into CASNRRQGETRYF. This chain uses TRBV24-1 with TRBJ2-5, with 9 bases aligning to TRBD1. The CDR3 is made up of 13 amino acids. Germline V lookup: CDR1 KGHDR, CDR2 SFDVKD.

This clonotype showed up just a few times. The rearrangement links TRBV29-1 to TRBJ2-7, with unresolved D. V lost 2 bases, J lost 9 bases, and 14 bases lay in between. The length of the CDR3 is 12 residues. The germline CDR1 and CDR2 sequences are SQVTM and ANQGSEA. CDR3 DNA: TGCAGCGTTGAATCAAGGTCAGGTTCGCAGTACTTC. Protein product: CSVESRSGSQYF.

This clonotype was seen many times. V gene TRBV29-1 combines with J gene TRBJ1-6; 9 positions agree with TRBD1. The CDR3 totals 14 residues. Germline CDR1 reads SQVTM; CDR2 reads ANQGSEA. V lost 5 bases, J lost 10 bases, and 9 bases stayed unmatched. CDR3 loop: CSVRDRATGSPLHF. DNA for the CDR3: TGCAGCGTTCGGGACAGGGCTACTGGATCACCCCTCCACTTT.

This clonotype was found many times. The chain links TRBV2 to TRBJ1-2, with D possibly being TRBD1 (5 bases). V lost 0 bases and J lost 8, with 13 bases in between. This CDR3 has 14 amino acids. Germline assignment: CDR1 SNHLY and CDR2 FYNNEI. The CDR3 DNA reads as TGTGCCAGCAGTGAAGCGCCAGGGTCCCAAGGCTACACCTTC. Translation gives CASSEAPGSQGYTF. Supplemented by reference TRBV2 and TRBJ1-2, the full variable domain reads EPEVTQTPSHQVTQMGQEVILRCVPISNHLYFYWYRQILGQKVEFLVSFYNNEISEKSEIFDDQFSVERPDGSNFTLKIRSTKLEDSAMYFCASSEAPGSQGYTFGSGTRLTVV.

In this sample, this clonotype turned up many times. This chain uses TRBV24-1 with TRBJ2-7; 9 nucleotides line up with TRBD2. J lost 1 base, V lost 9 bases, and 6 bases had no gene match. The germline V gene encodes CDR1 KGHDR and CDR2 SFDVKD. The CDR3 sequence is 14 residues long. The CDR3 DNA reads as TGTGCCACCCAGGCAGCGGGAGGTTCCTACGAGCAGTACTTC. Translation: CATQAAGGSYEQYF.

In its sample, this clonotype was seen a few times. V gene TRBV7-9 combines with J gene TRBJ1-6; perhaps TRBD1 as D (5 bases). V lost 5 bases to trimming and J lost 13 bases, with 12 bases between them. Germline CDR1 SEHNR, CDR2 FQNEAQ (reference sequence). The CDR3 runs 12 residues. This CDR3 is CASSPWEGPLHF. The CDR3 DNA sequence: TGTGCCAGCAGCCCCTGGGAGGGGCCCCTCCACTTT.

The chain has TRBV19 and TRBJ2-7; tentatively, D is TRBD1 (6 bases). The length of the CDR3 is 15 residues. Germline V gives CDR1 LNHDA, CDR2 SQIVND (reference sequence). V was clipped by 3 bases and J by 0 bases, with 12 bases between them. CDR3 loop: CASSMQQGSSYEQYF. The CDR3 DNA reads as TGTGCCAGTAGTATGCAGCAGGGGAGCTCCTACGAGCAGTACTTC.

This clonotype appeared a few times. This sequence joins TRBV14 and TRBJ1-3; D gene ambiguous. V lost 1 base and J 6 bases, leaving 7 bases between the germline ends. Germline V gene lookup returns CDR1 SGHDN and CDR2 FVKESK. The CDR3 spans 13 residues. The CDR3 DNA reads as TGTGCCAGCAGCCAAGGCCGAAAAAACACCATATATTTT. It translates to CASSQGRKNTIYF. The full variable domain, its missing parts supplied by reference TRBV14 and TRBJ1-3, is EAGVTQFPSHSVIEKGQTVTLRCDPISGHDNLYWYRRVMGKEIKFLLHFVKESKQDESGMPNNRFLAERTGGTYSTLKVQPAELEDSGVYFCASSQGRKNTIYFGEGSWLTVV.

To note about this clonotype: This may arise from a read error, as a much more abundant clone is one base away. The chain is built from TRBV10-2 and TRBJ1-2; D is possibly TRBD1 (5 bases). Germline CDR1 WSHSY, CDR2 SAAADI. V lost 4 bases to trimming and J lost 4 bases, with 13 bases between them. This CDR3 spans 14 amino acids. DNA for the CDR3: TGCGCCAGCAGTGTACAGGAGGGTAGCTATGGCTACACCTTC. This sequence encodes CASSVQEGSYGYTF.

The chain uses TRBV7-7 and TRBJ2-5; D is ambiguous. The V end was cut by 5 bases, the J end by 5 bases, with 18 bases between. There are 15 residues in the CDR3. Germline loops: CDR1 SSHAT, CDR2 FNYEAQ (reference sequence). The CDR3 DNA sequence: TGTGCCAGCAGCCCCGGGCCCCAAGTTAGGGAGACCCAGTACTTC. It translates to CASSPGPQVRETQYF.

This clonotype was counted only a few times. The V call is TRBV7-2, the J call TRBJ2-5; 8 bases fit TRBD1. The CDR3 contains 17 residues. Germline V gene lookup returns CDR1 SGHTA and CDR2 FQGNSA. V was pared by 1 base and J by 5 bases, with 12 bases of the junction left unmatched. The CDR3 spells CASSLEGSGRGLETQYF. DNA for the CDR3: TGTGCCAGCAGCTTAGAGGGGTCGGGCAGGGGGCTTGAGACCCAGTACTTC.

In this sample, this clonotype turned up once. This chain uses TRBV7-6 with TRBJ1-2, with D perhaps TRBD1 (5 bases). V gave up 8 bases and J gave up 8 bases, with 18 bases separating them. Germline V CDR1 and CDR2: SGHVS, FNYEAQ. The CDR3 spans 13 residues. DNA for the CDR3: TGTGCCAGCTCACCAGATCAGGGTCGCGGCTACACCTTC. It yields the protein CASSPDQGRGYTF.

This clonotype occurred many times. V gene TRBV7-2 combines with J gene TRBJ1-2; D unclear. V lost 5 bases to trimming and J lost 8 bases, with 15 bases between them. The CDR3 is 13 residues long. Germline V CDR1 and CDR2: SGHTA, FQGNSA. CDR3 DNA: TGTGCCAGCAGCACCTACGAGACTAACGGCTACACCTTC. Translated: CASSTYETNGYTF.

This clonotype was recorded once. A read error may be the cause here, since a much bigger clone is one base away. The chain links TRBV6-1 to TRBJ2-2; 8 nucleotides match TRBD1. CDR1 is MNHNS and CDR2 is SASEGT in the germline V gene. The CDR3 consists of 16 residues. CDR3: CASSEARDRNTGELLF. The DNA for the CDR3 is TGTGCCAGCAGTGAAGCCCGGGACAGGAACACCGGGGAGCTGCTTTTT.

This clonotype was detected ten times or more. The chain links TRBV29-1 to TRBJ1-2; D possibly corresponds to TRBD1 (5 bases). Trimming removed 7 bases at V and 4 bases at J, with 16 bases between. The CDR3 runs to 13 residues. CDR1 and CDR2 from the germline V gene are SQVTM and ANQGSEA. CDR3 bases: TGCAGCGCCAAGGAGGGACTGCCCTATGGCTACACCTTC. Its translation is CSAKEGLPYGYTF.

This clonotype was seen more than once but under ten times. The gene calls are TRBV7-9 and TRBJ1-1, with D maybe TRBD1 (6 bases). The CDR3 spans 16 residues. From germline, CDR1 is SEHNR and CDR2 FQNEAQ (reference sequence). With 0 bases removed from V and 4 bases from J, the gap between germline ends came to 15 bases. The CDR3 nucleotides are TGTGCCAGCAGCTTAGCTGCGGTAGGGGGGAGCACTGAAGCTTTCTTT. It codes for CASSLAAVGGSTEAFF.

This clonotype appeared a few times. The CDR3 nucleotides are TGTGCCATCAGTGAGGGGGCCCCGGCAGGGGAAAAACTGTTTTTT. It codes for CAISEGAPAGEKLFF. The chain employs TRBV10-3 and TRBJ1-4, with D possibly TRBD1 on 5 matching bases. The CDR3 sequence is 15 residues long. Germline V gene data show CDR1 as ENHRY and CDR2 as SYGVKD. V was shortened by 2 bases and J by 8 bases, with 15 bases between the two germline ends.

The chain employs TRBV9 and TRBJ1-4; 9 positions agree with TRBD1. CDR3 size: 15 residues. CDR1 is SGDLS and CDR2 is YYNGEE in the germline V gene. After removal of 0 bases from V and 7 bases from J, the junction contained 4 bases not matched to a gene. The CDR3 DNA reads TGTGCCAGCAGCGTAGGATACAGGGGGCCTGAAAAACTGTTTTTT. Amino acid sequence: CASSVGYRGPEKLFF. Full variable domain (outside the CDR3, taken from reference TRBV9 and TRBJ1-4): DSGVTQTPKHLITATGQRVTLRCSPRSGDLSVYWYQQSLDQGLQFLIQYYNGEERAKGNILERFSAQQFPDLHSELNLSSLELGDSALYFCASSVGYRGPEKLFFGSGTQLSVL.

This clonotype appeared a few times. The J gene is TRBJ1-5, the V gene TRBV20-1, with TRBD1 identical over 9 bases. This CDR3 comprises 14 residues. The J segment lost 3 bases and the V segment lost 6 bases, leaving 6 bases of the junction unmatched. CDR1 is DFQATT, CDR2 SNEGSKA, per germline (reference sequence). Here the CDR3 reads CSAPTGGVNQPQHF. Here the CDR3 DNA reads TGCAGTGCGCCGACAGGGGGGGTCAATCAGCCCCAGCATTTT.

In this sample, this clonotype turned up many times. The V gene is TRBV10-3, the J gene TRBJ2-7; D is uncertain. The V end lost 3 bases, the J end lost 2 bases, and 5 bases lay between the germline ends. Germline assignment: CDR1 ENHRY and CDR2 SYGVKD. The CDR3 extends over 12 amino acids. CDR3 in amino acids: CAISDIAYEQYF. CDR3 in DNA: TGTGCCATCAGTGACATCGCCTACGAGCAGTACTTC.

The chain has TRBV29-1 and TRBJ1-2; the D gene is possibly TRBD1 (6 bases). This CDR3 region has 12 residues. The V end was cut by 7 bases, the J end by 6 bases, with 15 bases between. CDR1 and CDR2 (germline): SQVTM, ANQGSEA. CDR3 sequence reads: CSALSGAHGYTF. For the CDR3, the DNA is TGCAGCGCCCTTTCGGGGGCGCATGGCTACACCTTC.

This clonotype was counted ten times or more. The rearrangement links TRBV7-2 to TRBJ1-1; 7 bases are a match to TRBD1. The CDR3 sequence is 12 residues long. Germline CDR1 reads SGHTA; CDR2 reads FQGNSA. Trimming at V came to 5 bases and at J to 6 bases, leaving 3 bases not matched to a gene. The CDR3 DNA is TGTGCCAGCAGCCTGACAGGGCCTGAAGCTTTCTTT. This encodes CASSLTGPEAFF.

The sample holds many counts of this clonotype. CDR3 DNA sequence: TGTGCCAGCACGGGGGGGGTCGGCTACACCTTC. Its protein is CASTGGVGYTF. This chain links TRBV2 with TRBJ1-2; D is perhaps TRBD1 (5 bases). The CDR3 has 11 residues. Between the trimmed V and J ends, which lost 7 bases and 8 bases, there was a span of 11 bases. Germline V gene sequence: CDR1 SNHLY, CDR2 FYNNEI.

This clonotype came up many times. V gene TRBV2 combines with J gene TRBJ1-6, with D perhaps matching TRBD1 (6 bases). CDR3 length equals 14 residues. V was pared by 5 bases and J by 10 bases, with 15 bases between. Germline V gene data show CDR1 as SNHLY and CDR2 as FYNNEI. The CDR3 nucleotides are TGTGCCAGCAGTCGACAGGAGAACGAATCACCCCTCCACTTT. Protein: CASSRQENESPLHF.

In its sample, this clonotype was seen a few times. The J gene is TRBJ2-5, the V gene TRBV24-1, with 9 bases matching TRBD2. The J segment lost 6 bases and the V segment lost 3 bases, leaving 7 bases of the junction unmatched. CDR1 and CDR2 from the germline V gene are KGHDR and SFDVKD. This CDR3 has 15 amino acids. The CDR3 loop is CATSDPRGGIQTQYF. As DNA, the CDR3 is TGTGCCACCAGTGATCCGCGGGGGGGTATACAGACCCAGTACTTC.

This clonotype was seen many times. The gene calls are TRBV20-1 and TRBJ2-5; 9 bases match TRBD1. Germline trimming cut 2 bases from V and 3 bases from J; bases unmatched to any gene: 1. The germline V gene has CDR1 DFQATT and CDR2 SNEGSKA (reference sequence). The CDR3 loop spans 13 amino acids. The DNA for the CDR3 is TGCAGTGCTAGAAGGGACAGGGAAGAGACCCAGTACTTC. Protein sequence: CSARRDREETQYF.